The sequence of this T cell receptor (beta chain) was determined in a study of blood T cell repertoires in COVID-19. Study summary: Researchers got acute and convalescent COVID-19 samples from the United States, Italy and Spain.

Repertoires were generated with immunoSEQ multiplex PCR, while TCRdb's copy carries only in-frame clones and drops some. The sample carries fewer than 300,000 clones, approximately 91% recorded once. The CDR3 runs to 14 residues. The ends lost 3 bases at V and 7 bases at J; junction bases unmatched: 4. CDR1 is KGHSH and CDR2 is LQKENI in the germline V gene. Adults between roughly 18 and 95 years of age took part from fewer than 30 US areas. Cohorts were based on clinical histories the participants reported. The receptor was isolated from a woman in her forties with acute COVID-19. Material: PBMCs or T cells enriched from blood (not recorded which). This chain connects TRBV18 to TRBJ2-4; the match to TRBD1 covers 9 bases. The CDR3 here is CASSPGQGGNIQYF. The CDR3 bases are TGTGCCAGCTCACCGGGACAGGGCGGGAACATTCAGTACTTC.